A selection of T cell receptor beta chains follows, all from one sample in a study of T cell responses to AZD1222 COVID-19 vaccine. The repertoire was sequenced with immunoSEQ multiplex PCR; TCRdb's copy has only in-frame clones and lacks some. This sample has approximately 130,000 clones, with approximately 90% found just once. This specimen was peripheral blood, taken 28 days after the second AZD1222 dose. The receptors were sampled from an adult who received the AZD1222 COVID-19 vaccine. CDR3s include the opening cysteine and the closing phenylalanine or tryptophan. D genes are given only for firm matches.

>TRBV5-4|TRBD2|TRBJ2-5
TGTGCCAGCAGCTTAGAACGGACGGGAGGGGAGACCCAGTACTTC
CASSLERTGGETQYF
>TRBV14|TRBD1|TRBJ1-1
TGTGCCAGCAGTACGACAGGGTTCGCTGAAGCTTTCTTT
CASSTTGFAEAFF
>TRBV11-2|TRBD2|TRBJ2-7
TGTGCCAGCAGCTTAGAAGGACTAGCGGGGAACGAGCAGTACTTC
CASSLEGLAGNEQYF
>TRBV2|NA|TRBJ1-2
TGTGCCAGCAGTGACCAGGGAATAGGCTACACCTTC
CASSDQGIGYTF
>TRBV6-2/TRBV6-3|TRBD2|TRBJ2-2
TGTGCCAGCAGTACCCGGACTAGCGGGAGAAACACCGGGGAGCTGTTTTTT
CASSTRTSGRNTGELFF
>TRBV10-1|NA|TRBJ2-2
TGCGCCAGCAGTGACGGGAGAGGGGGGTTAGGCACCGGGGAGCTGTTTTTT
CASSDGRGGLGTGELFF
>TRBV6-5|NA|TRBJ1-5
TGTGCCAGCAGTTACTCAGACTCGAGCAATCAGCCCCAGCATTTT
CASSYSDSSNQPQHF
>TRBV7-2|NA|TRBJ2-1
TGTGCCAGCAGCTTAGTGGGACAAGGAGCGGGGCCCTACAATGAGCAGTTCTTC
CASSLVGQGAGPYNEQFF
>TRBV11-2|TRBD1|TRBJ1-2
TGTGCCAGCAGCTTAGACGGAGGGACAGGGAATGGCTACACCTTC
CASSLDGGTGNGYTF
>TRBV7-2|NA|TRBJ1-3
TGTGCCAGCAGCTTCACAGCCTCTGGAAACACCATATATTTT
CASSFTASGNTIYF
>TRBV14|NA|TRBJ1-1
TGTGCCAGCAGCCACAAAAGGTATCGGAACACTGAAGCTTTCTTT
CASSHKRYRNTEAFF
>TRBV9|NA|TRBJ1-6
TGTGCCAGCAGCGTAGGGAGCTCACCCCTCCACTTT
CASSVGSSPLHF
>TRBV7-6|TRBD1|TRBJ2-3
TGTGCCAGCAGCTTCCGGGACAGAAGCACAGATACGCAGTATTTT
CASSFRDRSTDTQYF
>TRBV19|NA|TRBJ2-7
TGTGCCAGTGGAAGGTCCTACGAGCAGTACTTC
CASGRSYEQYF
>TRBV7-9|TRBD1|TRBJ1-2
TGTGCCAGCAGCTTAGGACAGGGCTGGGGCTACACCTTC
CASSLGQGWGYTF
>TRBV4-1|NA|TRBJ1-3
TGCGCCAGCAGCAGGGGCGTACCTGGAAACACCATATATTTT
CASSRGVPGNTIYF